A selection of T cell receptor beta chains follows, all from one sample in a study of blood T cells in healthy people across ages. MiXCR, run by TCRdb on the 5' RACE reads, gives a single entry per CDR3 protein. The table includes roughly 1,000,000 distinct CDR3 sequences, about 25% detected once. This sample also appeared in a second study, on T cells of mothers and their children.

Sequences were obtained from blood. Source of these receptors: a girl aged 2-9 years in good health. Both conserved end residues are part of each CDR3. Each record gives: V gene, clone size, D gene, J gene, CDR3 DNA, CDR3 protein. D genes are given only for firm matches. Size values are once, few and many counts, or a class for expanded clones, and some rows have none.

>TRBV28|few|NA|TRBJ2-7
TGTGCCAGCAGTTTTTTTTTTCGGGGCAGGGAAACCTACGAGCAGTACTTC
CASSFFFRGRETYEQYF
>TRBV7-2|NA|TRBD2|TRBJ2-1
TGTGCCAGCAGCCCCCCTATATGGGGCGGGAGTGGTAGGGATGATGAGCAGTTCTTC
CASSPPIWGGSGRDDEQFF
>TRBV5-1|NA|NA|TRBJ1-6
TGCGCCAGCAGCTACCGGGACAACCCAACGTCCTATAATTCACCCCTCCACTTT
CASSYRDNPTSYNSPLHF
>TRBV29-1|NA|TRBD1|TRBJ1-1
TGCAGCGCTAATGAGGACAGGGGAGCTTTCTTT
CSANEDRGAFF
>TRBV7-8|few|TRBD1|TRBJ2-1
TGTGCCAGCAGCTTAGTAGGGACAGGGGGCTTCGGGGACCACTACAATGAGCAGTTCTTC
CASSLVGTGGFGDHYNEQFF
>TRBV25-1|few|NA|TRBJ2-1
TGTGCCAGCACCCGAACTCTGGGCGGAGTTAACAATGAGCAGTTCTTC
CASTRTLGGVNNEQFF
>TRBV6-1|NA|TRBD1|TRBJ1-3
TGTGCCAGCAGTCCTAGGGTCGGGACAGGGAACGAAAACACCATATATTTT
CASSPRVGTGNENTIYF
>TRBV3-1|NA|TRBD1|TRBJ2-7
TGTGCCAGCAGCCCCGGGACAGAGTACGAGCGGTACTTC
CASSPGTEYERYF
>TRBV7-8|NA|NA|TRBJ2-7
TGTGCCAGCAGCGATCAGGACAGCTCCTACGAGCAGTACTTC
CASSDQDSSYEQYF
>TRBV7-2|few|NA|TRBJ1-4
TGTGCCAGCAGCTTAGTCCGGGGTCCTGGTGAAAAACTGTTTTTT
CASSLVRGPGEKLFF
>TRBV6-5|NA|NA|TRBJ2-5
TGTGCCAGCAGCCCCCAGGTCTTATTGTCCCCGTTCTTC
CASSPQVLLSPFF
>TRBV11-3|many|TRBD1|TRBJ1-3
TGTGCCAGCAGCTCAATGACAGGGGATGGAAACACCATATATTTT
CASSSMTGDGNTIYF
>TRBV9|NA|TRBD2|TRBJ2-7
TGTGCCAGCAGCGTAGGGGGTAGCGGGATCTACGAGCAGTACTTC
CASSVGGSGIYEQYF
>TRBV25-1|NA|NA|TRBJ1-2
TGTGCCAGCAGTGGACCAGACAGTACGGGCTATGGCTACACCTTC
CASSGPDSTGYGYTF
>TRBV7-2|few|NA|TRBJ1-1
TGTGCCAGCAGCCAAATCAGCCAACTCAGCTCTGATGAGAAAGCTTTCTTT
CASSQISQLSSDEKAFF
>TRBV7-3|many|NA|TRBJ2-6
TGTGCCAGCAGTTCTGGTGACTCTGGGGCCAACGTCCTGACTTTC
CASSSGDSGANVLTF
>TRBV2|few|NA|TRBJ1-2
TGTGCCAGCATTCCCCCACAGGTTCGGAATGGCTACACCTTC
CASIPPQVRNGYTF
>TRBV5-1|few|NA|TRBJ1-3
TGCGCCAGCAGCCCAACGACAGGTGTTTCTGGAAACACCATATATTTT
CASSPTTGVSGNTIYF
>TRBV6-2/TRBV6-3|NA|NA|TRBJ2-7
TGTGCCAGCAGTTGGGCAGATTACTACGAGCAGTACTTC
CASSWADYYEQYF
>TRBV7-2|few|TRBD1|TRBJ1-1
TGTGCCAGCAGCCCTCAAAACCAGGGGGCGCGGACTGAAGCTTTCTTT
CASSPQNQGARTEAFF
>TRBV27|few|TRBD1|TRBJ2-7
TGTGCCAGCAGGAAGACAGGGCTTTACGAGCAGTACTTC
CASRKTGLYEQYF
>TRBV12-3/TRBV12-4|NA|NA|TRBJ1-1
TGTGCCAGCAGTTTTATGGGGGGGCAACTTGGGGACACTGAAGCTTTCTTT
CASSFMGGQLGDTEAFF
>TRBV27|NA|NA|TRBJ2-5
TGTGCCAGCAGTCCAACCACCCCAGGGACCGGGCAGTACTTC
CASSPTTPGTGQYF
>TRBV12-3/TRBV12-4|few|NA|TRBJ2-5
TGTGCCAGCACTCCCCTAGCATTGGAGACCCAGTACTTC
CASTPLALETQYF
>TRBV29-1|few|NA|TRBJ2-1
TGCAGCGTTGGGGCAGGGGCGGACAATGAGCAGTTCTTC
CSVGAGADNEQFF
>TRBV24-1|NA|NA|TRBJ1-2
TGTGCCACCAGTGACATATTCTATGGCTACACCTTC
CATSDIFYGYTF
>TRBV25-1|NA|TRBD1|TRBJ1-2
TGTGCCAGCAGTGATAGCCAGACAGGGATTGGCTACACCTTC
CASSDSQTGIGYTF
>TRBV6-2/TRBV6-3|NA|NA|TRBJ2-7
TGTGCCAGCAAGGAGGGACCCTACGAGCAGTACTTC
CASKEGPYEQYF
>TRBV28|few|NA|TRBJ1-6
TGTGCCAGCAGTTTTCAACCAGGGATTTCTGACAGGATTCGTTTTAATTCACCCCTCCACTTT
CASSFQPGISDRIRFNSPLHF
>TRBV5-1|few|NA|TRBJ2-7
TGCGCCACCAAGGCCGGGGCCAGCTCCCGCAACGAGCAGTACTTC
CATKAGASSRNEQYF
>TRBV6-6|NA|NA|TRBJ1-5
TGTGCCAACAGTTACTCAGCGTCCGCTAAGAATCAGCCCCAGCATTTT
CANSYSASAKNQPQHF
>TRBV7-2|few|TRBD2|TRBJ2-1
TGTGCCAGCAGCTCTACTAGCGGGAAAGGCAATGAGCAGTTCTTC
CASSSTSGKGNEQFF
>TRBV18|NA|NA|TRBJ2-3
TGTGCCAGCTCGCGATTTGGGGGCCCGGAGGGGGATACGCAGTATTTT
CASSRFGGPEGDTQYF
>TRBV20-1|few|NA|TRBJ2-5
TGCAGTGCTCAAGACCCGTGGACAGAACAAGAGACCCAGTACTTC
CSAQDPWTEQETQYF
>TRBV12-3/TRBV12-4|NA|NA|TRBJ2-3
TGTGCCAGCAGTTTCGACGGTATTTCAACTACGCAGTATTTT
CASSFDGISTTQYF
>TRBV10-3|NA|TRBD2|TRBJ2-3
TGTGCCATCTATAGCGGGAGGGCCGGAGATACGCAGTATTTT
CAIYSGRAGDTQYF
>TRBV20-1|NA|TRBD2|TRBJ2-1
TGCAGTGCTAGAGACCCTAGCGGGATTAGGAGCTATGAGCAGTTCTTC
CSARDPSGIRSYEQFF
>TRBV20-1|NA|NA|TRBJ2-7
TGCAATGCTAGTCAGTTCGACACTACAGACGAGCAGTACTTC
CNASQFDTTDEQYF
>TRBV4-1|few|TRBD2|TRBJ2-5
TGCGCCAGCAGGGAGCGGGATGGGGGACAAGAGACCCAGTACTTC
CASRERDGGQETQYF
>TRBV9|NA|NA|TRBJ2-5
TGTGCCAGCAGTGGCAATTCCGGAGAGACCCAGTACTTC
CASSGNSGETQYF
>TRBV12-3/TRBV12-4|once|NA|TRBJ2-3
TGTGCCAGCAGTTGGTCCGGGGGTAGCACAGATACGCAGTATTTT
CASSWSGGSTDTQYF
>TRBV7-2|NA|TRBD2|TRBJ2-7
TGTGCCAGCAGCCCAGAGGGGGGACTAGCGGGAGGGCGCAACGAGCAGTACTTC
CASSPEGGLAGGRNEQYF
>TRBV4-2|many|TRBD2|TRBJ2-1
TGTGCCAGCAGCCTAGCGGGGGCCCACAATGAGCAGTTCTTC
CASSLAGAHNEQFF
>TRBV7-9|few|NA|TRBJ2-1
TGTGCCAGCAGCTTTGGTGCTTACCCGTTCTTC
CASSFGAYPFF
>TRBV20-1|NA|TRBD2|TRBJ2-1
TGCAGTGCTAGAGCTAGCGGGAATACTCTAGGTGAGCAGTTCTTC
CSARASGNTLGEQFF
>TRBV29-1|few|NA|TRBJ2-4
TGCAGCGTTGAGGAGGCAGCCCAAAACATTCAGTACTTC
CSVEEAAQNIQYF
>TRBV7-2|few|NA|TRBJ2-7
TGTGCCAGCAGCTCAAGCCAGGGGGGCTACGAGCAGTACTTC
CASSSSQGGYEQYF
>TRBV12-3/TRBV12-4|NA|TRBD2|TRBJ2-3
TGTGCCAGCAGTCCAGGACTAGCGGAGATAAGATCGAGGGATACGCAGTATTTT
CASSPGLAEIRSRDTQYF
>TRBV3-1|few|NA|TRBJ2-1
TGTGCCAGCAGCCAAGATCAGTTAGGTCCCCAGCGGTTCTTC
CASSQDQLGPQRFF
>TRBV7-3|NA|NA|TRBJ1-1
TGTGCCAGCAGCTTGATTGAGGGTTCTTACACTGAAGCTTTCTTT
CASSLIEGSYTEAFF
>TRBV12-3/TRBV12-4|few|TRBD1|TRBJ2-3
TGTGCCAGCACCGCGGACAGGGATTACCCAGATACGCAGTATTTT
CASTADRDYPDTQYF
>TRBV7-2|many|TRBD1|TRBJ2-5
TGTGCCAGCAGCCAGACAGGGGTAGAGACCCAGTACTTC
CASSQTGVETQYF
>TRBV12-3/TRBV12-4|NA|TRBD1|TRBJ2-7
TGTGCCAGCAGTTTGGGGACAGCGGAGTACTTC
CASSLGTAEYF
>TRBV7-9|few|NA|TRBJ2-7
TGTGCCAGCAGCTCCCCCGGGACGGAGCTTTACGAGCAGTACTTC
CASSSPGTELYEQYF
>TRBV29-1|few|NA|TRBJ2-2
TGCAGCGTTGTGGGGGCCCCGAACACCGGGGAGCTGTTTTTT
CSVVGAPNTGELFF
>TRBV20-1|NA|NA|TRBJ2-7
TGCAGTGCGAAGGGACCCTTACCACTATACGAGCAGTACTTC
CSAKGPLPLYEQYF
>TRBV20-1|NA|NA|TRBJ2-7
TGCAGTGCTAGAGGTGACATGTCCTACGAGCAGTACTTC
CSARGDMSYEQYF
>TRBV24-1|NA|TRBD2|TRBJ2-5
TGTGCCACCAGTCCGACTAGCCGGCCGGAGACCCAGTACTTC
CATSPTSRPETQYF
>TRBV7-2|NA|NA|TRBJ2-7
TGTGCCAGCAGCTCTTCACGGGACGGCTTCTACGAGCAGTACTTC
CASSSSRDGFYEQYF
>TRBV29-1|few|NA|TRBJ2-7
TGCAGCGTTGGGCGGGGAGCCAACGGAGAGCAGTACTTC
CSVGRGANGEQYF